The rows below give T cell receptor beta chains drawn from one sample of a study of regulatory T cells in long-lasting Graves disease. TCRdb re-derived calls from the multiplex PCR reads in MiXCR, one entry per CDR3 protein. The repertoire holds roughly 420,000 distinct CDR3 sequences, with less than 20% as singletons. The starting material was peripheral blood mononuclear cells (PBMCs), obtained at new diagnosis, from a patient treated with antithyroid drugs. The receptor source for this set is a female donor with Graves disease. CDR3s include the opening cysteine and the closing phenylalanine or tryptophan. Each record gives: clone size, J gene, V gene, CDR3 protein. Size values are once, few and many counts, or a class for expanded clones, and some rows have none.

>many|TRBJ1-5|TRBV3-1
CASSPSGTVSNQPQHF
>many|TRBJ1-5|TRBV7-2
CASSFRGDSSPSNQPQHF
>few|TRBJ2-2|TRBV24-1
CATSDRTWTGGFAGELFF
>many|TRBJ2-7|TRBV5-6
CASSLVVFRSGAARSYEQYF
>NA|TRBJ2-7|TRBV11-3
CASSLTSKGSYEQYF
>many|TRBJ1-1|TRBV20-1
CRVQQPQGREAFF
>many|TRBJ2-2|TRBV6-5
CASSYYKYSGELFF
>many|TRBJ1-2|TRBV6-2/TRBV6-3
CASTRTGGSGYTF
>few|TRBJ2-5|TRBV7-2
CASSLREGETQYF
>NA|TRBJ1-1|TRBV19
CASSIRGAEAFF
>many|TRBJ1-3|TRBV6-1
CASSPDRSGGNTIYF
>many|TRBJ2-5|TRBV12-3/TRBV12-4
CASRPHEGGDETQYF
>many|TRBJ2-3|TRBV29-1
CSVDPTAFSTDTQYF
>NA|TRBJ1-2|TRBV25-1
CASSRGDRVGGYTF
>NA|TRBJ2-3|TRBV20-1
CSARDGRSTDTQYF
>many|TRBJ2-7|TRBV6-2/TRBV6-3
CASSYTAGPYEQYF
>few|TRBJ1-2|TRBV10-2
CASISPGQSPYGYAF
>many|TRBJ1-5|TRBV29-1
CSVSVTEGRPQHF
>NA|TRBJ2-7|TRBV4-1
CASSPRSGPYEQYF
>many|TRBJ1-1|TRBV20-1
CIVGRGTEAFF
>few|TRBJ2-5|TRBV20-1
CSAVPLRETQYF
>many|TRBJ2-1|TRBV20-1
CSAPPRTSGRGYNEQFF
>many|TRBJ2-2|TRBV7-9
CASSPPGNGELFF
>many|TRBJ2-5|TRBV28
CASSLAGFGETQYF
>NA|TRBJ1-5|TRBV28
CASSPLGQVNQPQHF
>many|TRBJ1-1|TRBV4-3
CASSPQGAPTYEAFF
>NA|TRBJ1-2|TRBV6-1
CASSVTGSF
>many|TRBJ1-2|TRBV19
CASTKDRHGYTF
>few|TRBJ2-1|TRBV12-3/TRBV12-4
CASSPLQGGEQFF
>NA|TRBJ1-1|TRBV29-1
CSVGGGWGMNTEAFF
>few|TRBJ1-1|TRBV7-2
CASQYHGMNAEAFF
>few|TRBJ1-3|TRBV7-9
CASSPEGVHGNTIYF
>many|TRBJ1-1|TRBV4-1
CASSQGYSPGLGTEAFF
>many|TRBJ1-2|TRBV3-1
CASSHRSGNYGYTF
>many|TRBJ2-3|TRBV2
CASSEGGRSLDTQYF
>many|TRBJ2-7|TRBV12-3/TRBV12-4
CASSLLEWADEQYF
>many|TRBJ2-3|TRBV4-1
CASSQPGGTDTQYF
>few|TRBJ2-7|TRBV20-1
CSAIPAGGRLHEQYF
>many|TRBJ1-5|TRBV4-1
CASRVRGRSNQPQHF
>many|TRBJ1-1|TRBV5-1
CASSSDRVTEAFF
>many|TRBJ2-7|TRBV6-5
CASSYSIRPTKRGADEQYF
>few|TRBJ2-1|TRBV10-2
CASSAPGLAGGSPHNEQFF
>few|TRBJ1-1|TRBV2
CARQGANTEAFF
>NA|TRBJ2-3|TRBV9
CASSVEIGIASGGLGSTDTQYF